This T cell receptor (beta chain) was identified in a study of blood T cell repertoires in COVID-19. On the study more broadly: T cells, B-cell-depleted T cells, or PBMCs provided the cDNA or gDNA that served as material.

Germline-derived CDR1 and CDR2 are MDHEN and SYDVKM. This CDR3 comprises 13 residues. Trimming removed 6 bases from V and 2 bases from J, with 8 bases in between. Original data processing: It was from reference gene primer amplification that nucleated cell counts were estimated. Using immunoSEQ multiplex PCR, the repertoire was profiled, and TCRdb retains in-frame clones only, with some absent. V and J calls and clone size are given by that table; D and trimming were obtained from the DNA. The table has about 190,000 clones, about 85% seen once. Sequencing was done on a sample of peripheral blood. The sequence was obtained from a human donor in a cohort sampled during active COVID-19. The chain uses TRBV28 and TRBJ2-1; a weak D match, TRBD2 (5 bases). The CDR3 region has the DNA TGTGCCAGCAGCGGGGTTACCTACAATGAGCAGTTCTTC. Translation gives CASSGVTYNEQFF.